The 5 T cell receptor beta chains below come from one sample, sequenced in a study of T cells after yellow fever vaccination. In TCRdb, the 5' RACE reads were re-called with MiXCR into one record per CDR3 protein. The sample holds 5,000 or so distinct CDR3 sequences, over 3% seen once. Material: PBMCs, either bulk or a sorted T-cell subset (CD4+, CD8+, memory, or dextramer-sorted; not recorded which), obtained 15 days after the yellow fever booster vaccination. These receptor sequences come from a man younger than 45 who received the YFV17D yellow fever vaccine.

This clonotype was seen many times. The chain is built from TRBV20-1 and TRBJ2-7; TRBD1 is a possible D gene (6 bases). From germline, CDR1 is DFQATT and CDR2 SNEGSKA (reference sequence). This CDR3 is 13 amino acids long. The V and J ends lost 6 bases and 2 bases respectively, with 14 bases between them. The DNA for the CDR3 is TGCAGTGCGGCCAGGGGAGCCGCCTACGAGCAGTACTTC. It specifies CSAARGAAYEQYF.

The sample holds many counts of this clonotype. This rearrangement joins TRBV29-1 to TRBJ2-5; the D gene is possibly TRBD2 (5 bases). Germline CDR1 SQVTM, CDR2 ANQGSEA. V shed 5 bases and J shed 13 bases, with 23 bases lying between them. The CDR3 covers 13 residues. The CDR3 sequence: CSVIEVFGVSLYF. As DNA, the CDR3 is TGCAGCGTTATCGAGGTTTTCGGGGTGTCTCTGTACTTC.

This clonotype was detected many times. The CDR3: CASSWAGTAPYEQYF. CDR3 bases: TGTGCCAGCAGCTGGGCCGGGACAGCACCCTACGAGCAGTACTTC. The gene calls are TRBV5-6 and TRBJ2-7; 7 bases map to TRBD1. CDR1 is SGHDT, CDR2 YYEEEE, per germline. This CDR3 is built from 15 residues. V lost 3 bases to trimming and J lost 2 bases; unmatched junction nucleotides: 8.

This clonotype is medium-sized. This chain uses TRBV12-3 or TRBV12-4 with TRBJ2-5; 8 bases are shared with TRBD1. This CDR3 has 15 amino acids. V gave up 5 bases and J gave up 8 bases; unmatched junction bases: 13. The CDR3 region has the DNA TGTGCCAGCAGTCGGCAAGACAGGGGAGTAGGAACCCAGTACTTC. As protein: CASSRQDRGVGTQYF.

V and J are TRBV3-1 and TRBJ2-1; the D gene could be TRBD1 or TRBD2 (5 bases each). Trimming pared 0 bases from V and 7 bases from J, leaving 13 bases between. This CDR3 comprises 15 residues. Per the germline V gene, CDR1 is LGHDT and CDR2 is YNNKEL (reference sequence). In nucleotides, the CDR3 is TGTGCCAGCAGCCAAGACCCGGGACCCACAAATGAGCAGTTCTTC. Encoded protein: CASSQDPGPTNEQFF.